A single sample gave rise to the 22 T cell receptor beta chains below, sequenced in a study of blood T cell repertoires in COVID-19. TCRdb keeps only in-frame clones here, not all; method: immunoSEQ multiplex PCR. The sample carries roughly 190,000 clones, about 87% recorded once. The sample taken for sequencing was peripheral blood. These receptors all stem from a man aged 18 to 30 with active or convalescent COVID-19.

The chain couples TRBV27 to TRBJ1-1, with D tentatively TRBD1 (5 bases). V was cut by 3 bases and J by 2 bases, with 7 bases left in between. The length of the CDR3 is 13 residues. The germline CDR1 and CDR2 sequences are MNHEY and SMNVEV (reference sequence). The CDR3 DNA is TGTGCCAGCAGTTTTCAGGGAAACACTGAAGCTTTCTTT. Its translation is CASSFQGNTEAFF.

The genes are TRBV12-3 or TRBV12-4 and TRBJ1-1, with D hard to call. This CDR3 contains 13 residues. V lost 5 bases to trimming and J lost 6 bases, with 13 bases between them. The CDR3, as DNA: TGTGCCAGCAGTGTCCAGGATCACCCTGAAGCTTTCTTT. Its translation: CASSVQDHPEAFF.

The rearrangement uses TRBV25-1 and TRBJ2-1, with 12 bases identical to TRBD2. The CDR3 has 17 residues. Germline V CDR1 and CDR2: MGHDK, SYGVNS. J lost 8 bases, V lost 3 bases, and 11 bases had no gene match. The CDR3 DNA reads as TGTGCCAGCAGTGACCTCGAAGGACTAGCGGGAAGGGATGAGCAGTTCTTC. This gives the protein CASSDLEGLAGRDEQFF.

The chain uses TRBV7-6 and TRBJ1-1; D not resolved. Trimming took off 5 bases at V and 4 bases at J, with 14 bases between the two ends. The CDR3 covers 14 residues. Germline values: CDR1 SGHVS, CDR2 FNYEAQ. CDR3 in amino acids: CASSPQPGGTEAFF. The CDR3 region has the DNA TGTGCCAGCAGCCCCCAGCCAGGAGGCACTGAAGCTTTCTTT.

The chain is built from TRBV11-2 and TRBJ1-1; 8 bases agree with TRBD1. With V trimmed by 3 bases and J by 4 bases, 16 bases remained unmatched. This CDR3 region has 18 residues. In germline, CDR1 is SGHAT, CDR2 FQNNGV. CDR3 sequence reads: CASSFGAYNRGSGTEAFF. CDR3 DNA: TGTGCCAGCAGCTTCGGAGCCTATAACAGGGGGTCGGGCACTGAAGCTTTCTTT. Full variable domain (outside the CDR3, taken from reference TRBV11-2 and TRBJ1-1): EAGVAQSPRYKIIEKRQSVAFWCNPISGHATLYWYQQILGQGPKLLIQFQNNGVVDDSQLPKDRFSAERLKGVDSTLKIQPAKLEDSAVYLCASSFGAYNRGSGTEAFFGQGTRLTVV.

The J gene is TRBJ2-2, the V gene TRBV24-1, with 8 bases that match TRBD1. Germline CDR1 and CDR2: KGHDR and SFDVKD. Trimming removed 10 bases from V and 6 bases from J; junction bases left unmatched: 9. This CDR3 has 14 residues. This CDR3 reads CATAGTGGAGELFF. The CDR3 bases are TGTGCCACGGCCGGGACAGGAGGTGCCGGGGAGCTGTTTTTT.

The CDR3 protein is CASSWAPGGAYEQYF. DNA for the CDR3: TGCGCCAGCAGCTGGGCCCCGGGAGGGGCCTACGAGCAGTACTTC. This chain joins TRBV5-1 and TRBJ2-7; TRBD2 matches at 8 bases. Germline loops: CDR1 SGHRS, CDR2 YFSETQ. This CDR3 has 15 amino acids. The V segment lost 3 bases and the J segment 2 bases; nucleotides outside the gene matches: 7.

The chain employs TRBV5-4 and TRBJ1-3, with D maybe TRBD1 (5 bases). The V and J ends lost 3 bases and 2 bases respectively, with 9 bases between them. Germline CDR1 and CDR2: SGHNT and YYREEE (reference sequence). The CDR3 contains 14 residues. CDR3 DNA: TGTGCCAGCAGCTCGGGGGACCCTGGAAACACCATATATTTT. Encoded protein: CASSSGDPGNTIYF.

The J gene is TRBJ2-3, the V gene TRBV30, with TRBD1 matching over 12 bases. This CDR3 region has 15 residues. Germline V gene data show CDR1 as GTSNPN and CDR2 as SVGIG (reference sequence). V shed 0 bases, J shed 6 bases, and the junction held 4 bases outside the gene matches. CDR3 in amino acids: CAWSVGTGGSDTQYF. The CDR3 DNA reads as TGTGCCTGGAGTGTCGGGACAGGGGGCTCGGATACGCAGTATTTT. Full variable domain (rest looked up from reference TRBV30 and TRBJ2-3): SQTIHQWPATLVQPVGSPLSLECTVEGTSNPNLYWYRQAAGRGLQLLFYSVGIGQISSEVPQNLSASRPQDRQFILSSKKLLLSDSGFYLCAWSVGTGGSDTQYFGPGTRLTVL.

V and J are TRBV10-3 and TRBJ2-1; D might be TRBD2 (6 bases). This CDR3 contains 14 residues. The V end lost 2 bases, the J end lost 9 bases, and 14 bases lay between the germline ends. Germline assignment: CDR1 ENHRY and CDR2 SYGVKD. DNA for the CDR3: TGTGCCATCAGTGAGGCCGGAGGGCGGAGTGAGCAGTTCTTC. Translation gives CAISEAGGRSEQFF.

The chain is built from TRBV12-3 or TRBV12-4 and TRBJ1-5, with D possibly TRBD1 on 5 matching bases. With 3 bases removed from V and 5 bases from J, the gap between germline ends came to 8 bases. CDR3 length: 13 amino acids. The DNA for the CDR3 is TGTGCCAGCAGTTTCGGGGGGGATCAGCCCCAGCATTTT. The encoded protein is CASSFGGDQPQHF.

As DNA, the CDR3 is TGCGCCAGCAGCTTTTTACAGGGAACCGGGGCCAACGTCCTGACTTTC. It yields the protein CASSFLQGTGANVLTF. V usage is TRBV5-1 and J usage is TRBJ2-6, with a possible D match to TRBD1 (6 bases). The CDR3 has 16 amino acids. Germline CDR1 is SGHRS and CDR2 is YFSETQ. The V end lost 2 bases, the J end lost 4 bases, and 13 bases lay between the germline ends.

The chain employs TRBV7-3 and TRBJ2-1; 8 bases agree with TRBD2. The CDR3 has 15 residues. After removal of 5 bases from V and 2 bases from J, the junction contained 5 bases not matched to a gene. The germline V gene encodes CDR1 SGHTA and CDR2 FQGTGA. The CDR3 coding sequence is TGTGCCAGCAGCCTAAGCGGGAGTGCCTACAATGAGCAGTTCTTC. Its translation: CASSLSGSAYNEQFF.

This chain uses TRBV7-8 with TRBJ1-5, with 7 bases aligning to TRBD1. Germline trimming cut 2 bases from V and 2 bases from J; bases unmatched to any gene: 6. Germline V gene lookup returns CDR1 SGHVS and CDR2 FQNEAQ. CDR3 length equals 16 residues. CDR3 region: CASSLRSQGGNQPQHF. The CDR3 nucleotides are TGTGCCAGCAGCTTACGCTCCCAGGGGGGCAATCAGCCCCAGCATTTT.

V and J are TRBV10-2 and TRBJ2-7; 7 bases are a match to TRBD1. V lost 2 bases, J lost 2 bases, and 0 bases stayed unmatched. The V gene's germline CDR1 is WSHSY and CDR2 SAAADI. This CDR3 has 13 residues. This CDR3 reads CASSETGAYEQYV. In nucleotides, the CDR3 is TGCGCCAGCAGTGAGACAGGGGCCTACGAGCAGTACGTC.

This chain connects TRBV24-1 to TRBJ1-1; D possibly corresponds to TRBD1 (6 bases). The CDR3 loop spans 13 amino acids. CDR1 and CDR2 (germline): KGHDR, SFDVKD. The V end was cut by 5 bases, the J end by 5 bases, with 11 bases between. CDR3 bases: TGTGCCACCAGTGGTGGGCAGGGGACTGAAGCTTTCTTT. Its translation: CATSGGQGTEAFF.

This clone was observed a single time. The V call is TRBV9, the J call TRBJ1-2, with D unresolved. The CDR3 is 14 amino acids. Germline CDR1 reads SGDLS; CDR2 reads YYNGEE. Trimming removed 0 bases at V and 8 bases at J, with 14 bases between. The DNA of the CDR3 is TGTGCCAGCAGCGTAGGGGCCACACAGCGGGGCTACACCTTC. This sequence encodes CASSVGATQRGYTF. The full variable domain, completed using reference TRBV9 and TRBJ1-2, is DSGVTQTPKHLITATGQRVTLRCSPRSGDLSVYWYQQSLDQGLQFLIQYYNGEERAKGNILERFSAQQFPDLHSELNLSSLELGDSALYFCASSVGATQRGYTFGSGTRLTVV.

In its sample, this clone was seen once. The rearrangement uses TRBV29-1 and TRBJ2-3; the match to TRBD2 covers 11 bases. V shed 8 bases, J shed 2 bases, and the junction held 6 bases outside the gene matches. The CDR3 runs 14 residues. Per germline, CDR1 SQVTM and CDR2 ANQGSEA. The CDR3 region has the DNA TGCAGCACCCCGACTAGCGGGGTCACAGATACGCAGTATTTT. Its protein product is CSTPTSGVTDTQYF.

The chain joins TRBV11-2 to TRBJ1-4, with 10 bases that match TRBD1. The germline V gene has CDR1 SGHAT and CDR2 FQNNGV. The CDR3 consists of 15 residues. V was clipped by 1 base and J by 6 bases; unmatched bases: 2. The CDR3 DNA reads as TGTGCCAGCAGCTTAGTTGGGACAGGGGATGAAAAACTGTTTTTT. Its translation: CASSLVGTGDEKLFF.

The rearrangement uses TRBV7-2 and TRBJ1-2; TRBD1 matches at 8 bases. Germline CDR1 SGHTA, CDR2 FQGNSA. This CDR3 spans 14 amino acids. The trim removed 5 bases at V and 0 bases at J, leaving 2 bases unmatched. CDR3 in DNA: TGTGCCAGCAGCCCGGACAGGGCTAACTATGGCTACACCTTC. The encoded protein is CASSPDRANYGYTF.

In its sample, this clone was seen once. V and J are TRBV5-4 and TRBJ2-5; 10 bases agree with TRBD1. Unmatched junction bases numbered 7, after V lost 3 bases and J lost 5 bases. The CDR3 covers 15 residues. Germline CDR1 SGHNT, CDR2 YYREEE (reference sequence). The CDR3 protein is CASSSGTGVGETQYF. The CDR3 region has the DNA TGTGCCAGCAGCTCCGGGACAGGGGTTGGGGAGACCCAGTACTTC.

V usage is TRBV10-3 and J usage is TRBJ2-2, with TRBD2 as a possible D gene (6 bases). This CDR3 has 13 amino acids. V lost 11 bases and J 1 base, leaving 11 bases between the germline ends. Germline V gene lookup returns CDR1 ENHRY and CDR2 SYGVKD. CDR3 in amino acids: CASGRENTGELFF. The DNA for the CDR3 is TGTGCCTCAGGGCGGGAGAACACCGGGGAGCTGTTTTTT.